These 32 T cell receptor beta chains originate from one sample sequenced in a study of post-analysis software for immune sequencing data. No cognate antigen is known for these TCRs. Every TCR beta cDNA library bore unique molecular identifiers. Via MiXCR, TCRdb re-called the PCR reads, giving one row per CDR3 protein. The data show about 810,000 distinct CDR3 sequences, about 53% seen once. Findings and limits, study-wide: Elevated frequency relative to controls characterized several TRBV segments in patients, TRBV5-6, TRBV5-1 and TRBV20-1 among them.

The sequencing sample was made of blood. The receptors originated from a girl between 10 and 17 years old with multiple sclerosis.

CDR3 region: CASSLRGGHQPQHF. The CDR3 DNA is TGTGCCAGCAGCTTGAGAGGGGGGCATCAGCCCCAGCATTTT. The chain combines TRBV5-5 with TRBJ1-5, with D tentatively TRBD1 (6 bases). CDR3 length equals 14 residues. Germline V CDR1 and CDR2: SGHKS, YYEKEE (reference sequence). The V gene lost 1 base and the J gene lost 5 bases, with 10 bases spanning the gap.

The chain is built from TRBV3-1 and TRBJ2-4; 9 bases fit TRBD2. The closer fit of TRBJ2-7 to the DNA end suggests the J call may be wrong. Germline assignment: CDR1 LGHDT and CDR2 YNNKEL (reference sequence). CDR3 length equals 18 residues. CDR3 amino acids: CASSQWSSGRISHNEQYF. For the CDR3, the DNA is TGTGCCAGCAGCCAATGGAGCAGCGGGAGGATTTCACATAACGAGCAGTACTTC.

This clonotype has just a few counts. V gene TRBV7-6 combines with J gene TRBJ2-1; D remains ambiguous. The V end was cut by 1 base, the J end by 6 bases, with 7 bases between. The CDR3 is 13 amino acids. Germline V CDR1 and CDR2: SGHVS, FNYEAQ. The chain's CDR3 is CASSLVKGNEQFF. The CDR3 region has the DNA TGTGCCAGCAGCTTAGTTAAGGGCAATGAGCAGTTCTTC.

This clonotype was observed a few times. This rearrangement joins TRBV25-1 to TRBJ2-7; weak D call: TRBD2 (5 bases). V lost 6 bases, J lost 3 bases, and 15 bases lay in between. Looked up from germline, CDR1 is MGHDK and CDR2 is SYGVNS. There are 14 residues in the CDR3. The CDR3, as DNA: TGTGCCAGCAGAGATACGGAGGCAATCTACGAGCAGTACTTC. It yields the protein CASRDTEAIYEQYF.

The chain has TRBV28 and TRBJ2-3, with a tentative D call TRBD2 (6 bases). Germline loops: CDR1 MDHEN, CDR2 SYDVKM. This CDR3 comprises 16 residues. V gave up 5 bases and J gave up 3 bases, with 18 bases separating them. CDR3 coding DNA: TGTGCCAGCAGTACTCCGGGACTCGGACGAACAGATACGCAGTATTTT. Translating gives CASSTPGLGRTDTQYF. The full variable domain, in which reference TRBV28 and TRBJ2-3 provide the parts outside the CDR3, is DVKVTQSSRYLVKRTGEKVFLECVQDMDHENMFWYRQDPGLGLRLIYFSYDVKMKEKGDIPEGYSVSREKKERFSLILESASTNQTSMYLCASSTPGLGRTDTQYFGPGTRLTVL.

This clonotype was counted between two and nine times. A junction boundary mismatches the germline segment, possibly from a read error. The chain joins TRBV5-1 to TRBJ2-1; TRBD2 agrees at 8 bases. This CDR3 region has 15 residues. Germline CDR1 SGHRS, CDR2 YFSETQ. The CDR3 DNA reads as TGCGCCAGCAACTTGTCGCGGGGGGACTACAATGAGCAGTTCTTC. It is translated as CASNLSRGDYNEQFF.

The chain uses TRBV6-4 and TRBJ1-2; D unclear. The V end lost 0 bases, the J end lost 7 bases, and 12 bases lay between the germline ends. The CDR3 sequence is 14 residues long. CDR1 and CDR2 (germline): MRHNA, SNTAGT. The CDR3 protein is CASSDSSRVGGYTF. CDR3 DNA: TGTGCCAGCAGTGACTCTTCAAGGGTTGGTGGCTACACCTTC.

This chain joins TRBV20-1 and TRBJ2-7; D may be TRBD2 (6 bases). The V end lost 5 bases, the J end lost 6 bases, and 20 bases lay between the germline ends. The CDR3 has 14 amino acids. Germline CDR1 is DFQATT and CDR2 is SNEGSKA (reference sequence). CDR3 sequence (DNA): TGCAGTGCTGCCGGCGAGCGGGCCCGCGGCGAGCAGTACTTC. It is translated as CSAAGERARGEQYF.

This clonotype showed up just a few times. The genes are TRBV4-2 and TRBJ2-3; TRBD2 matches 8 bases. CDR3 length equals 18 residues. Germline loops: CDR1 LGHNA, CDR2 YNFKEQ. V gave up 0 bases and J gave up 2 bases; unmatched junction bases: 10. This CDR3 reads CASSQDRGAGEITDTQYF. The CDR3 bases are TGTGCCAGCAGCCAAGATCGAGGAGCGGGAGAGATCACAGATACGCAGTATTTT.

This clonotype was found a few times. The V call is TRBV18, the J call TRBJ2-7; weak D call: TRBD2 (5 bases). V lost 11 bases, J lost 0 bases, and 14 bases lay in between. The CDR3 length is 13 residues. From germline, CDR1 is KGHSH and CDR2 LQKENI. This CDR3 reads CAVSLSGSYEQYF. The CDR3 nucleotides read TGTGCCGTCTCACTGAGCGGCTCCTACGAGCAGTACTTC.

The V gene is TRBV12-3 or TRBV12-4, the J gene TRBJ2-1; no reliable D call. V lost 4 bases, J lost 10 bases, and 11 bases lay in between. This CDR3 is built from 12 residues. The CDR3 is CASSSPNVEQFF. As DNA, the CDR3 is TGTGCCAGCAGTTCCCCCAACGTCGAGCAGTTCTTC.

DNA for the CDR3: TGCGCCAGCAGCCGGATCGGCCTCCCCGAGGAGCAGTTCTTC. It is translated as CASSRIGLPEEQFF. V is TRBV4-1 and J is TRBJ2-1; D remains unclear. CDR1 is MGHRA and CDR2 is YSYEKL in the germline V gene. This CDR3 spans 14 amino acids. V was cut by 4 bases and J by 10 bases, with 17 bases left in between.

This clonotype was detected ten times or more. CDR3 DNA: TGTGCCAGCAGTACTAGCGGGAGCACAGATACGCAGTATTTT. This codes for CASSTSGSTDTQYF. The chain combines TRBV6-4 with TRBJ2-3; 9 bases align to TRBD2. CDR1 MRHNA and CDR2 SNTAGT come from the germline V gene. The CDR3 sequence is 14 residues long. V gave up 5 bases and J gave up 0 bases; unmatched junction bases: 0.

V gene TRBV5-1 combines with J gene TRBJ1-1; TRBD1 aligns across 10 bases. The CDR3 loop spans 14 amino acids. Germline lookup yields CDR1 SGHRS and CDR2 YFSETQ. J was trimmed by 7 bases and V by 2 bases; bases with no gene match: 5. CDR3 loop: CASSFGTGVDEAFF. The CDR3 coding sequence is TGCGCCAGCAGCTTCGGGACAGGGGTGGATGAAGCTTTCTTT.

CDR3 nucleotide sequence: TGCAGCGTGGGCGGTGGACAGGGGGGCCCCTTTTATGGCTACACCTTC. It is translated as CSVGGGQGGPFYGYTF. The V gene is TRBV29-1, the J gene TRBJ1-2, with 10 positions matching TRBD1. The V segment lost 6 bases and the J segment 5 bases; nucleotides outside the gene matches: 15. The CDR3 loop spans 16 amino acids. Germline CDR1 SQVTM, CDR2 ANQGSEA.

As DNA, the CDR3 is TGTGCCAGCTGGGACAACAATCAGCCCCAGCATTTT. Translation gives CASWDNNQPQHF. The rearrangement links TRBV28 to TRBJ1-5, with a weak D call TRBD1 (6 bases). The length of the CDR3 is 12 residues. Germline V gene data show CDR1 as MDHEN and CDR2 as SYDVKM. The germline V and J ends were trimmed by 8 bases and 3 bases, with 8 bases remaining between them. Complete variable domain (other parts from reference TRBV28 and TRBJ1-5): DVKVTQSSRYLVKRTGEKVFLECVQDMDHENMFWYRQDPGLGLRLIYFSYDVKMKEKGDIPEGYSVSREKKERFSLILESASTNQTSMYLCASWDNNQPQHFGDGTRLSIL.

The rearrangement links TRBV25-1 to TRBJ2-4; perhaps TRBD1 as D (7 bases). The DNA end favors TRBJ2-5, so the J call may be wrong. This CDR3 contains 14 residues. Germline lookup yields CDR1 MGHDK and CDR2 SYGVNS. CDR3 coding DNA: TGTGCCAGCAGTTCCAACCCAGGGGGGGAGACCCAGTACTTC. Its protein product is CASSSNPGGETQYF.

This clonotype was counted between two and nine times. This chain uses TRBV7-9 with TRBJ1-2, with D tentatively TRBD1 (6 bases). CDR3 size: 15 residues. CDR1 and CDR2 (germline): SEHNR, FQNEAQ (reference sequence). With 5 bases removed from V and 2 bases from J, the gap between germline ends came to 15 bases. In DNA, the CDR3 is TGTGCCAGCAGCGCCGTCCCGGACAGAAACTATGGCTACACCTTC. Encoded protein: CASSAVPDRNYGYTF.

This clonotype was picked up a small number of times. The gene calls are TRBV24-1 and TRBJ2-7, with a possible D match to TRBD2 (6 bases). Germline V gene data show CDR1 as KGHDR and CDR2 as SFDVKD. The CDR3 spans 18 residues. Trimming took off 2 bases at V and 3 bases at J, with 22 bases between the two ends. The CDR3 here is CATSDCGDCWGRFYEQYF. The CDR3 DNA reads TGTGCCACCAGTGATTGTGGGGACTGTTGGGGACGATTCTACGAGCAGTACTTC.

The chain is built from TRBV7-9 and TRBJ1-2, with D perhaps TRBD1 (5 bases). Germline CDR1 reads SEHNR; CDR2 reads FQNEAQ (reference sequence). Trimming took 5 bases from V and 4 from J, leaving 14 bases between them. This CDR3 contains 14 residues. CDR3 sequence reads: CASSRGTASYGYTF. CDR3 coding DNA: TGTGCCAGCAGCCGGGGGACGGCTAGCTATGGCTACACCTTC. Full variable domain (rest looked up from reference TRBV7-9 and TRBJ1-2): DTGVSQNPRHKITKRGQNVTFRCDPISEHNRLYWYRQTLGQGPEFLTYFQNEAQLEKSRLLSDRFSAERPKGSFSTLEIQRTEQGDSAMYLCASSRGTASYGYTFGSGTRLTVV.

V usage is TRBV12-3 or TRBV12-4 and J usage is TRBJ2-1, with D possibly TRBD1 on 6 matching bases. This CDR3 region has 15 residues. The V end lost 5 bases, the J end lost 0 bases, and 11 bases lay between the germline ends. The CDR3 region has the DNA TGTGCCAGCAGTGCCGACAGGTCCTCCTACAATGAGCAGTTCTTC. It codes for CASSADRSSYNEQFF.

Only one count was recorded for this clonotype. The chain uses TRBV11-1 and TRBJ2-2; D is tentatively TRBD1 or TRBD2 (5 bases each). CDR1 SGHAT and CDR2 FQDESV come from the germline V gene (reference sequence). Between the trimmed V and J ends, which lost 8 bases and 5 bases, there was a span of 18 bases. CDR3 length equals 15 residues. In DNA form, the CDR3 reads TGTGCCAGCCCCAAACCCGGGACCCGGACCGGGGAGCTGTTTTTT. Amino acids: CASPKPGTRTGELFF.

V usage is TRBV28 and J usage is TRBJ2-1; the D call may be TRBD1 or TRBD2 (5 bases each). The CDR3 extends over 15 amino acids. V lost 6 bases to trimming and J lost 5 bases, with 17 bases between them. The germline CDR1 and CDR2 sequences are MDHEN and SYDVKM. The CDR3 nucleotides read TGTGCCAGCAGCCGCACCGGGACCAAGAACAATGAGCAGTTCTTC. Translated: CASSRTGTKNNEQFF.

The chain recombines TRBV7-9 with TRBJ2-1; tentatively, D is TRBD1 or TRBD2 (5 bases each). Trimming removed 5 bases at V and 6 bases at J, with 23 bases between. There are 17 residues in the CDR3. Germline V gene lookup returns CDR1 SEHNR and CDR2 FQNEAQ (reference sequence). The CDR3 sequence is CASSLDGGKAGGNEQFF. The DNA for the CDR3 is TGTGCCAGCAGCCTCGATGGAGGCAAGGCTGGGGGCAATGAGCAGTTCTTC.

The rearrangement links TRBV7-9 to TRBJ2-3; TRBD2 matches 7 bases. Germline trimming cut 0 bases from V and 6 bases from J; bases unmatched to any gene: 9. The CDR3 totals 16 residues. Germline V CDR1 and CDR2: SEHNR, FQNEAQ (reference sequence). The CDR3 DNA is TGTGCCAGCAGCTTAGCTCCGGGAGGCCCTAAGGATACGCAGTATTTT. Encoded protein: CASSLAPGGPKDTQYF.

In DNA, the CDR3 is TGTGCTAGTGGTTTGGGACTCCTAGGGGGATACAATGAGCAGTTCTTC. It is translated as CASGLGLLGGYNEQFF. The chain is built from TRBV12-5 and TRBJ2-1; D is perhaps TRBD1 (6 bases). Germline assignment: CDR1 LGHNT and CDR2 FRNRAP. Trimming stripped 1 base from V and 4 bases from J, with 14 bases between. This CDR3 comprises 16 residues.

The genes are TRBV29-1 and TRBJ2-4; possibly TRBD2 for D (6 bases). This CDR3 contains 14 residues. Trimming took 3 bases from V and 1 from J, leaving 10 bases between them. Germline V gives CDR1 SQVTM, CDR2 ANQGSEA. The DNA of the CDR3 is TGCAGCGTTGAGAGCGGGTTCGCCAAAAACATTCAGTACTTC. This translates into CSVESGFAKNIQYF. Supplemented by reference TRBV29-1 and TRBJ2-4, the full variable domain reads SAVISQKPSRDICQRGTSLTIQCQVDSQVTMMFWYRQQPGQSLTLIATANQGSEATYESGFVIDKFPISRPNLTFSTLTVSNMSPEDSSIYLCSVESGFAKNIQYFGAGTRLSVL.

The CDR3 here is CASSFGSDNEQFF. The DNA for the CDR3 is TGCGCCAGCAGCTTCGGGAGCGACAATGAGCAGTTCTTC. The genes are TRBV5-1 and TRBJ2-1, with a possible D match to TRBD2 (6 bases). The V and J ends lost 2 bases and 5 bases respectively, with 8 bases between them. The V gene's germline CDR1 is SGHRS and CDR2 YFSETQ. The CDR3 totals 13 residues. Filled out from reference TRBV5-1 and TRBJ2-1, the complete variable domain reads KAGVTQTPRYLIKTRGQQVTLSCSPISGHRSVSWYQQTPGQGLQFLFEYFSETQRNKGNFPGRFSGRQFSNSRSEMNVSTLELGDSALYLCASSFGSDNEQFFGPGTRLTVL.

The V and J genes are TRBV15 and TRBJ2-1; TRBD2 aligns across 7 bases. Germline loops: CDR1 LNHNV, CDR2 YYDKDF (reference sequence). Trimming removed 0 bases from V and 15 bases from J; junction bases left unmatched: 5. The CDR3 has 12 residues. In DNA form, the CDR3 reads TGTGCCACCAGCAGAGATCGACTAGCATGGTTCTTC. Amino acid sequence: CATSRDRLAWFF.

This clonotype was found a few times. The chain joins TRBV7-9 to TRBJ2-7; D gene unclear. V lost 4 bases to trimming and J lost 3 bases, with 10 bases between them. Germline V CDR1 and CDR2: SEHNR, FQNEAQ (reference sequence). The CDR3 totals 13 residues. The CDR3 DNA reads as TGTGCCAGCAGCTCGGACGCAGGCTACGAGCAGTACTTC. It codes for CASSSDAGYEQYF.

This chain connects TRBV20-1 to TRBJ1-5; D remains unclear. With 2 bases removed from V and 3 bases from J, the gap between germline ends came to 11 bases. Per the germline V gene, CDR1 is DFQATT and CDR2 is SNEGSKA (reference sequence). The CDR3 loop spans 14 amino acids. The CDR3 bases are TGCAGTGCTAGAACCGGGCCACCCAATCAGCCCCAGCATTTT. This encodes CSARTGPPNQPQHF.

The chain combines TRBV9 with TRBJ2-5; D may match TRBD1 or TRBD2 (5 bases each). This CDR3 is built from 16 residues. CDR1 and CDR2 from the germline V gene are SGDLS and YYNGEE. Trimming left V 1 base short and J 4 bases short, with 17 bases between. The CDR3 DNA follows: TGTGCCAGCAGCGTATCGTTTGGGGGTTTGGGAGAGACCCAGTACTTC. It specifies CASSVSFGGLGETQYF. Based on the CDR3 plus reference TRBV9 and TRBJ2-5, the full variable domain is DSGVTQTPKHLITATGQRVTLRCSPRSGDLSVYWYQQSLDQGLQFLIQYYNGEERAKGNILERFSAQQFPDLHSELNLSSLELGDSALYFCASSVSFGGLGETQYFGPGTRLLVL.